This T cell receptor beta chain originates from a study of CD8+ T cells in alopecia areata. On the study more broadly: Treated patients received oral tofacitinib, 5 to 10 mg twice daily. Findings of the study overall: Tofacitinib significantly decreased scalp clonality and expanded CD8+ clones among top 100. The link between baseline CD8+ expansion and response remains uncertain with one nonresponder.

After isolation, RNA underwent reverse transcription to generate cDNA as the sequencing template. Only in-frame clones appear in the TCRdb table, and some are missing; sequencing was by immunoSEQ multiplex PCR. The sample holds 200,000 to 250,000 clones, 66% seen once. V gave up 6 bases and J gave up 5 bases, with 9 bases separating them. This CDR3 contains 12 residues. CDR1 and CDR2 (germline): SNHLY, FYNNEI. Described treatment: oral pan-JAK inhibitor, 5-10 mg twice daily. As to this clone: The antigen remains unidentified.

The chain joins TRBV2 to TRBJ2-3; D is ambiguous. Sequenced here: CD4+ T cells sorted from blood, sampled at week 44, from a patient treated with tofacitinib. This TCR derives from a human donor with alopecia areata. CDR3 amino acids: CASSEYEDTQYF. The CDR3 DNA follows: TGTGCCAGCAGCGAATACGAAGATACGCAGTATTTT.